These 27 T cell receptor beta chains were sequenced from one sample in a study of blood T cell repertoires in COVID-19. TCRdb's copy holds only in-frame clones and misses some; the assay was immunoSEQ multiplex PCR. The table lists roughly 160,000 clones, about 88% of them singletons. Material: peripheral blood. These receptors all come from a woman between 45 and 60 years old with COVID-19, enrolled during active disease.

The chain combines TRBV7-7 with TRBJ2-5, with D possibly TRBD2 on 7 matching bases. The CDR3 covers 16 residues. V shed 4 bases and J shed 1 base, with 16 bases lying between them. Germline lookup yields CDR1 SSHAT and CDR2 FNYEAQ (reference sequence). The CDR3 here is CASSSSGGGFQETQYF. DNA for the CDR3: TGTGCCAGCAGCTCTTCGGGCGGGGGCTTCCAAGAGACCCAGTACTTC.

This chain connects TRBV10-2 to TRBJ2-5; 7 bases match TRBD1. The CDR3 length is 13 residues. In germline, CDR1 is WSHSY, CDR2 SAAADI. Trimming removed 5 bases from V and 4 bases from J; junction bases left unmatched: 4. CDR3 residues: CASSTGVGETQYF. DNA of the CDR3: TGCGCCAGCAGTACAGGGGTGGGAGAGACCCAGTACTTC.

This clone appeared a single time. The CDR3 DNA reads TGTGCCAGCGGGGCCCAGGGTGGGTATGGCTACACCTTC. Its protein is CASGAQGGYGYTF. The chain couples TRBV6-5 to TRBJ1-2; D might be TRBD1 (5 bases). V gave up 8 bases and J gave up 5 bases, with 15 bases separating them. Germline CDR1 reads MNHEY; CDR2 reads SVGAGI. The length of the CDR3 is 13 residues.

The chain links TRBV12-3 or TRBV12-4 to TRBJ2-1, with D perhaps matching TRBD2 (6 bases). The V and J ends lost 4 bases and 5 bases respectively, with 9 bases between them. The CDR3 spans 13 residues. The CDR3 DNA is TGTGCCAGCAGTTCACGACTAGACAATGAGCAGTTCTTC. Its protein is CASSSRLDNEQFF.

The chain recombines TRBV19 with TRBJ2-2; TRBD1 matches at 12 bases. V was pared by 5 bases and J by 5 bases, with 6 bases of the junction left unmatched. The CDR3 length is 16 residues. Per the germline V gene, CDR1 is LNHDA and CDR2 is SQIVND (reference sequence). The CDR3 reads CASSGGQGAGTGELFF. DNA for the CDR3: TGTGCCAGTAGTGGGGGACAGGGGGCAGGTACCGGGGAGCTGTTTTTT.

This clone was picked up a small number of times. The V gene is TRBV12-3 or TRBV12-4, the J gene TRBJ1-1; D is possibly TRBD1 (6 bases). CDR3 length equals 13 residues. The V end lost 5 bases, the J end lost 8 bases, and 15 bases lay between the germline ends. This CDR3 reads CASSLTGWDEAFF. The CDR3 region has the DNA TGTGCCAGCAGTCTAACAGGGTGGGACGAAGCTTTCTTT.

This chain connects TRBV7-2 to TRBJ2-5; 8 nucleotides match TRBD2. In germline, CDR1 is SGHTA, CDR2 FQGNSA. This CDR3 spans 15 amino acids. Trimming at V came to 5 bases and at J to 4 bases, leaving 9 bases not matched to a gene. For the CDR3, the DNA is TGTGCCAGCAGCGGACTAGCTCTGGGGGGAGAGACCCAGTACTTC. It encodes CASSGLALGGETQYF. Drawing the rest from reference TRBV7-2 and TRBJ2-5, the complete variable domain is GAGVSQSPSNKVTEKGKDVELRCDPISGHTALYWYRQSLGQGLEFLIYFQGNSAPDKSGLPSDRFSAERTGGSVSTLTIQRTQQEDSAVYLCASSGLALGGETQYFGPGTRLLVL.

V usage is TRBV5-1 and J usage is TRBJ2-7; 7 positions agree with TRBD1. This CDR3 region has 15 residues. Losses at the gene ends were 0 bases for V and 6 bases for J; bases not matched to a gene: 9. Germline CDR1 and CDR2: SGHRS and YFSETQ. Written as DNA, the CDR3 is TGCGCCAGCAGCTTGGTGACAGGGTCTCCAGCCGAGCAGTACTTC. It translates to CASSLVTGSPAEQYF.

The V call is TRBV28, the J call TRBJ2-2; TRBD1 agrees at 11 bases. The CDR3 length is 13 residues. Germline V gene lookup returns CDR1 MDHEN and CDR2 SYDVKM. With V trimmed by 11 bases and J by 5 bases, 4 bases remained unmatched. The CDR3 region has the DNA TGTGCCGGAGGACAGGGGGCGACCGGGGAGCTGTTTTTT. Encoded protein: CAGGQGATGELFF.

The genes are TRBV5-1 and TRBJ2-3; D might be TRBD1 (6 bases). Trimming took off 0 bases at V and 0 bases at J, with 14 bases between the two ends. CDR1 SGHRS and CDR2 YFSETQ come from the germline V gene. This CDR3 is built from 17 residues. The CDR3 sequence: CASSLAAGAPSTDTQYF. The CDR3 coding sequence is TGCGCCAGCAGCTTGGCCGCAGGGGCCCCTAGCACAGATACGCAGTATTTT.

The V gene is TRBV7-3, the J gene TRBJ2-1; 7 bases are a match to TRBD2. This CDR3 is 14 amino acids long. Germline V lookup: CDR1 SGHTA, CDR2 FQGTGA. After removal of 2 bases from V and 6 bases from J, the junction contained 4 bases not matched to a gene. CDR3 sequence (DNA): TGTGCCAGCAGCTTACAGCGGGGTAGCAATGAGCAGTTCTTC. Translation gives CASSLQRGSNEQFF.

This clone appeared a few times. This chain connects TRBV9 to TRBJ2-5; a possible D gene is TRBD2 (5 bases). The CDR3 is made up of 14 amino acids. Germline CDR1 is SGDLS and CDR2 is YYNGEE. Deletions cut 3 bases from V and 2 bases from J, with 11 bases between. The DNA for the CDR3 is TGTGCCAGCAGCGGAAGCGGTCCACAAGAGACCCAGTACTTC. Protein: CASSGSGPQETQYF.

The V and J genes are TRBV24-1 and TRBJ1-2; D may be TRBD1 (6 bases). Germline assignment: CDR1 KGHDR and CDR2 SFDVKD. The CDR3 extends over 12 amino acids. V dropped 9 bases and J dropped 1 base, with 8 bases sitting between them. CDR3 nucleotide sequence: TGTGCCACCGGGGACATTAACTATGGCTACACCTTC. Translating it yields CATGDINYGYTF.

Here the CDR3 reads CASSFTRGQGADTQYF. DNA of the CDR3: TGTGCCAGCAGCTTCACGCGCGGACAGGGGGCAGATACGCAGTATTTT. The chain links TRBV21-1 to TRBJ2-3; the table's D call, TRBD1, was not checked against the DNA. TRBV21-1 is noted as a pseudogene. The CDR3 has 16 residues.

This chain links TRBV12-3 or TRBV12-4 with TRBJ2-3; the D gene is possibly TRBD2 (5 bases). V was cut by 7 bases and J by 4 bases, with 12 bases left in between. CDR3 size: 13 residues. CDR3 residues: CASNLRSADTQYF. The CDR3 bases are TGTGCCAGCAACCTCCGTAGCGCAGATACGCAGTATTTT.

The rearrangement joins TRBV28 to TRBJ2-7, with D tentatively TRBD2 (5 bases). Trimming left V 5 bases short and J 2 bases short, with 16 bases between. The CDR3 spans 15 residues. Germline CDR1 and CDR2: MDHEN and SYDVKM. CDR3 sequence reads: CASSTPQEAAYEQYF. For the CDR3, the DNA is TGTGCCAGCAGTACCCCTCAGGAGGCTGCCTACGAGCAGTACTTC.

Only one count was recorded for this clone. V and J are TRBV4-2 and TRBJ2-7, with 14 bases matching TRBD2. This CDR3 has 16 amino acids. V dropped 2 bases and J dropped 6; count of bases not matched to a gene: 6. Germline values: CDR1 LGHNA, CDR2 YNFKEQ. CDR3 DNA: TGTGCCAGCAGCCAAAAGACTAGCGGGGGGGCGGGCGAGCAGTACTTC. Translation: CASSQKTSGGAGEQYF.

The chain links TRBV2 to TRBJ1-5; unclear D gene. CDR1 is SNHLY and CDR2 is FYNNEI in the germline V gene. The length of the CDR3 is 14 residues. Trimming left V 7 bases short and J 4 bases short, with 14 bases between. The CDR3 sequence: CASNAGEGNQPQHF. The CDR3 bases are TGTGCCAGCAACGCGGGAGAGGGAAATCAGCCCCAGCATTTT.

V gene TRBV6-5 combines with J gene TRBJ1-5; possibly TRBD1 for D (6 bases). With 8 bases removed from V and 5 bases from J, the gap between germline ends came to 16 bases. The CDR3 is 14 amino acids. The germline V gene has CDR1 MNHEY and CDR2 SVGAGI. The CDR3 protein is CASQEVGGYQPQHF. The CDR3 DNA reads TGTGCCAGCCAAGAGGTTGGGGGCTATCAGCCCCAGCATTTT.

The rearrangement links TRBV7-2 to TRBJ2-5, with a tentative D call TRBD1 (5 bases). Germline V gene lookup returns CDR1 SGHTA and CDR2 FQGNSA. Trimming stripped 5 bases from V and 1 base from J, with 14 bases between. The CDR3 consists of 15 residues. The CDR3 spells CASSPRQRIQETQYF. CDR3 sequence (DNA): TGTGCCAGCAGCCCCAGACAGCGAATCCAAGAGACCCAGTACTTC.

The rearrangement uses TRBV7-2 and TRBJ2-2; a weak D match, TRBD2 (5 bases). The CDR3 has 16 residues. Trimming pared 6 bases from V and 3 bases from J, leaving 17 bases between. Per the germline V gene, CDR1 is SGHTA and CDR2 is FQGNSA. CDR3 bases: TGTGCCAGCAGACCTCTCACCGGGGAATACACCGGGGAGCTGTTTTTT. Amino acids: CASRPLTGEYTGELFF.

The V gene is TRBV6-6, the J gene TRBJ2-4; D uncertain. Trimming took 5 bases from V and 0 from J, leaving 14 bases between them. This CDR3 comprises 16 residues. Germline V gene sequence: CDR1 MNHNY, CDR2 SVGAGI (reference sequence). The CDR3 DNA reads as TGTGCCAGCAGTCGAGACGTGGGCGCAGCCAAAAACATTCAGTACTTC. It is translated as CASSRDVGAAKNIQYF.

This clone was detected only once. The CDR3 here is CSVSYGVGETQYF. The CDR3 nucleotides are TGCAGCGTTTCGTACGGGGTAGGGGAGACCCAGTACTTC. The genes are TRBV29-1 and TRBJ2-5, with a tentative D call TRBD2 (5 bases). The CDR3 loop spans 13 amino acids. V lost 5 bases and J lost 5, with 15 bases in between. Germline lookup yields CDR1 SQVTM and CDR2 ANQGSEA.

The CDR3 DNA reads as TGCGCCAGCAGCACGGGACACCGCACAGATACGCAGTATTTT. Amino acids: CASSTGHRTDTQYF. V and J are TRBV5-1 and TRBJ2-3; possible D gene TRBD1, 6 bases. Trimming removed 4 bases from V and 1 base from J, with 10 bases in between. This CDR3 contains 14 residues. CDR1 is SGHRS, CDR2 YFSETQ, per germline.

The chain uses TRBV27 and TRBJ1-3, with 7 bases that match TRBD1. From germline, CDR1 is MNHEY and CDR2 SMNVEV (reference sequence). The CDR3 sequence is 14 residues long. The V gene end was trimmed by 2 bases and the J gene end by 8 bases; junction bases not matched to a gene: 6. The chain's CDR3 is CASSLRGGQDTIYF. The CDR3 bases are TGTGCCAGCAGTTTACGAGGGGGCCAAGACACCATATATTTT.

The V call is TRBV4-3, the J call TRBJ1-3; the match to TRBD1 covers 7 bases. Trimming took 1 base from V and 0 from J; bases not matched to a gene: 6. The CDR3 has 17 residues. In germline, CDR1 is LGHNA, CDR2 YSLEER. The CDR3 is CASSQAGTVVSGNTIYF. CDR3 coding DNA: TGCGCCAGCAGCCAAGCCGGGACAGTAGTCTCTGGAAACACCATATATTTT.

The chain is built from TRBV11-2 and TRBJ2-7, with 9 nucleotides matching TRBD2. The CDR3 contains 16 residues. Germline V gene sequence: CDR1 SGHAT, CDR2 FQNNGV. V shed 0 bases, J shed 3 bases, and the junction held 6 bases outside the gene matches. The CDR3 is CASSLDPRGGDYEQYF. DNA of the CDR3: TGTGCCAGCAGCTTAGATCCTCGCGGGGGGGACTACGAGCAGTACTTC.